This TCR beta chain emerged from a study of blood T cells in healthy people across ages. The study's findings and limits: The study found more naive CD4+ cells and higher diversity in long-lived than aged donors.

This clonotype showed up just a few times. What it recognizes is unknown. Next came a second PCR, run for about 7 to 12 cycles, which used a sample-barcoded 5' primer along with a J-beta primer mix. Every single cDNA molecule received a tag from a template-switch adaptor with 12 random nucleotides. TCRdb fed the 5' RACE reads into MiXCR, producing one record per CDR3 protein. The sample contains about 810,000 distinct CDR3 sequences, 35% to 40% of which appear only once. Donors were systemically healthy Caucasian individuals from Russia aged 6 to 90 years. Extraction yielded at least 5.5 micrograms of total RNA per sample. The V segment lost 5 bases and the J segment 5 bases; nucleotides outside the gene matches: 25. The CDR3 consists of 20 residues.

V gene TRBV5-7 combines with J gene TRBJ2-1; 7 bases are shared with TRBD2. TRBV5-7 is sorted into the ORF group, with uncertain function. The receptor comes from a man younger than 35 in good health. Sequenced material: blood. CDR3 DNA: TGTGCCAGCAGTCTTTGGGGAGGGGACTTGATGACAAAAAAAGACAATGAGCAGTTCTTC. Its translation is CASSLWGGDLMTKKDNEQFF.